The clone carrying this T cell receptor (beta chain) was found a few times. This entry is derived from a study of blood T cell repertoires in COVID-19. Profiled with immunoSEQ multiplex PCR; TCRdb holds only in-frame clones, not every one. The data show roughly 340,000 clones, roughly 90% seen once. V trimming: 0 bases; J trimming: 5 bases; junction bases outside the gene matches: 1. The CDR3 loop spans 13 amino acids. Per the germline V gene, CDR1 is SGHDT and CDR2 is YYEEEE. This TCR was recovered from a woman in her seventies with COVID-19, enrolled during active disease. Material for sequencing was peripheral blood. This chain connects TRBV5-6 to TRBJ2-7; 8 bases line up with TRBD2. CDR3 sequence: CASSLGRGDEQYF. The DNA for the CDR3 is TGTGCCAGCAGCTTGGGGCGGGGGGACGAGCAGTACTTC.